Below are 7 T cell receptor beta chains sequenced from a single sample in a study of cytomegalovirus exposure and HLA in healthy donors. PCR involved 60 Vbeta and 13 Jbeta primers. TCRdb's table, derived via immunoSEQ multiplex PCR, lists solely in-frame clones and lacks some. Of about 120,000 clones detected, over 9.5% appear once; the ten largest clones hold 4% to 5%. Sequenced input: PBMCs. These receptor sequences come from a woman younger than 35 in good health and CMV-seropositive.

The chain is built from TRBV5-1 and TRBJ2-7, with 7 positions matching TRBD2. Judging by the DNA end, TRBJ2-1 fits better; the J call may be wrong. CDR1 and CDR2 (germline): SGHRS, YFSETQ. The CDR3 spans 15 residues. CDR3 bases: TGCGCCAGCAGCTTGAGCGGGACTGAGGACAATGAGCAGTTCTTC. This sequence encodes CASSLSGTEDNEQFF.

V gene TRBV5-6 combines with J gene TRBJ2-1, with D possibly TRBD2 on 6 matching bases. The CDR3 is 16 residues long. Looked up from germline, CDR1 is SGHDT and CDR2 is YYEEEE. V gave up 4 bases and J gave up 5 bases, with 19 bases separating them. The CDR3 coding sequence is TGTGCCAGCAGCGGGACTGACGTTATTTTCCACAATGAGCAGTTCTTC. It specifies CASSGTDVIFHNEQFF.

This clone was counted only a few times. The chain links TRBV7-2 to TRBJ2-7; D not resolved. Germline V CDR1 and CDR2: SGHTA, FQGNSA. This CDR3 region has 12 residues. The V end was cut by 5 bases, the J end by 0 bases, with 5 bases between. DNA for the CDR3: TGTGCCAGCAGCCCAGGCTCCTACGAGCAGTACTTC. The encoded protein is CASSPGSYEQYF.

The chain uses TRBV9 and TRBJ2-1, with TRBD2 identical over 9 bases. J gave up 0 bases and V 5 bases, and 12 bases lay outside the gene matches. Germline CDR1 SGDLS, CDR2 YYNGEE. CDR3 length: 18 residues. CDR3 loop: CASRRGAGGPNSYNEQFF. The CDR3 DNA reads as TGTGCCAGCAGGCGGGGAGCGGGAGGCCCCAACTCCTACAATGAGCAGTTCTTC.

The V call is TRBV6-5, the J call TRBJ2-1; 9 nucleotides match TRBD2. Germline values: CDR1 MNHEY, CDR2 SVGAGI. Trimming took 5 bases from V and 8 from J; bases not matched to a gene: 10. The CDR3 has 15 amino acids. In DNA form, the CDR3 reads TGTGCCAGCAGTAACTTAGCGGGAGATGGTTATGAGCAGTTCTTC. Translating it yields CASSNLAGDGYEQFF.

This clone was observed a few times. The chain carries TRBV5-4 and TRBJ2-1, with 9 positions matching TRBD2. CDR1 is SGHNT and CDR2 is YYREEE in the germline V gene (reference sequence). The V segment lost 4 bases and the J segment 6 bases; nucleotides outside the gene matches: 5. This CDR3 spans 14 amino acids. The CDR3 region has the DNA TGTGCCAGCAGCCCTCATAGCGGGAGCAATGAGCAGTTCTTC. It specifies CASSPHSGSNEQFF.

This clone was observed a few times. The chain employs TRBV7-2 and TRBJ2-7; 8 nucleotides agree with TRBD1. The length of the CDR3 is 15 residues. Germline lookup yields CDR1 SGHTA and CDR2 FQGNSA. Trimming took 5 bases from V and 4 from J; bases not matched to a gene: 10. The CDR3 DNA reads TGTGCCAGCAGCGAAAACCCAGGACAGGGATACGAGCAGTACTTC. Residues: CASSENPGQGYEQYF.